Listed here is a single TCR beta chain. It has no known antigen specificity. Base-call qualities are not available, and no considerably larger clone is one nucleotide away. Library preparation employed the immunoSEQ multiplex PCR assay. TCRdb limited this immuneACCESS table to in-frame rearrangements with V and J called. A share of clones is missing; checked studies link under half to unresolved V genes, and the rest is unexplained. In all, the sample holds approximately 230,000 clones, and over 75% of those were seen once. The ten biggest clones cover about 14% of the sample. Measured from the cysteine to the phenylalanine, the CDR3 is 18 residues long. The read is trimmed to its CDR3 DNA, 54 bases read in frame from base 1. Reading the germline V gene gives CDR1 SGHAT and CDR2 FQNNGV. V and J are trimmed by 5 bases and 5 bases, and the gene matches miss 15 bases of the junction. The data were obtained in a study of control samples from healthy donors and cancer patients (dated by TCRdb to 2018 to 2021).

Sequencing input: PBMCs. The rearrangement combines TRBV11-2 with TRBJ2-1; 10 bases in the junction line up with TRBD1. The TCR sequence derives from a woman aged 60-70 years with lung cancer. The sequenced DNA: TGTGCCAGCAGCATCAGACCGGGACAGGGGACAACGCACAATGAGCAGTTCTTC. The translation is CASSIRPGQGTTHNEQFF.